This entry features one TCR beta chain sequence. Its binding antigen is unknown. A much more abundant neighbour one base away suggests this may be a read error. CDR1 and CDR2, per the germline V gene, are SGDLS and YYNGEE. From the cysteine up to the phenylalanine, the CDR3 has a length of 14 residues. Only CDR3 DNA remains: 42 bases, in frame from the first base. The data were obtained in a study of read filtering for tumor transcriptome and immune sequencing (dated by TCRdb to between 2020 and 2021). Background for the entire study: Of the patients in the cohort, 16 to 20 were male and over twelve were female, and their mean age was approximately 71 years, with a range of about 40 to 85. By revised international staging, under 10 patients were R-ISS I, some 17 were R-ISS II and 7 were R-ISS III. After DNase treatment, whole-transcriptome libraries were prepared with the TruSeq RNA Access Library Prep Kit. TCR-region mapped reads per sample ranged from about 3.5 to 11 million with IR-seq versus only roughly 85 to 1,300 with RNA-seq. TCR repertoires obtained by targeted immune repertoire sequencing and by bulk whole-transcriptome sequencing performed on the same bone marrow samples were compared. One main goal was a read-filtering strategy for immune repertoire data, in particular deciding whether clonotypes backed by only one read should be removed. What the work shows at the level of the full study, not this receptor alone: Rather than purified T cells, the sorted CD138-negative fraction was a mixed bone marrow immune population. IR-seq captured clonotypes at much higher depth and more reliably than RNA-seq, and smaller IR-seq throughput sufficed to identify most shared clonotypes. The correlation between IR-seq and RNA-seq shared clonotype proportions was increased by removal of single-read clonotypes. Single-read clonotypes made up approximately 79% of clonotypes but only approximately 3.5% of total reads in IR-seq, compared with about 69% of clonotypes and approximately 40% of reads in RNA-seq.

The Immunoverse kit was used to build TCR libraries from about 400 ng RNA, with molecular barcoded adaptors covering alpha/delta and beta/gamma chains. TCR library preparation used the same RNA that was used for transcriptome sequencing. TCR libraries were sequenced on an Illumina HiSeq 4000 with 2 x 150 cycles. In the original analysis: MiXCR aligned TCR reads to human V, D, J and C references and assembled the aligned reads into CDR3 clonotypes, with quality filtering and error correction included. The tcR package in R was used to analyze clonotype counts and gene usage diversity. For inspection of raw mapping reads, RNA-seq reads were mapped by STAR aligner version 2.5.3a onto GRCh37 of the human genome. To test how sequencing depth affected the clonotypes detected, IR-seq fastq files were randomly downsampled with Seqtk 1.3. TCRdb reprocessing: public reads trimmed at Q25 with fastp, clones called with MiXCR, in-frame beta chains kept. Each record represents a unique CDR3 protein, reported with the most common genes and DNA among its rows. These V and J calls originate from TCRdb's pipeline instead of the authors' own analysis. The sample has some 120,000 distinct CDR3 sequences on record, under 15% of them singletons. Jointly, the top ten make up about 10% of the sample.

Each patient had bone marrow sampled at the time of active disease. Isolation of bone marrow mononuclear cells was performed by Ficoll-Hypaque density gradient centrifugation. To remove myeloma plasma cells, the cells were labeled with CD138 magnetic microbeads on a MACS separator, and CD138-negative cells were then collected by negative selection. Flow cytometry with CD138 antibodies on an Attune NxT was used to check how pure the isolated cells were. Total RNA was extracted with TRIzol reagent and quantified with a NanoDrop spectrophotometer. For each patient, the CD138-negative bone marrow sample underwent paired RNA-seq and IR-seq.

Sequencing was carried out using a population of CD138-negative cells sorted from bone marrow. The sample's cell subset or site label is to be understood as: bone marrow mononuclear cells depleted of CD138+ plasma/myeloma cells by negative magnetic selection. This TCR came from a donor at least 40 years old with multiple myeloma. The rearranged segments are TRBV9 and TRBJ2-1; TRBD1 could be the D gene, as 5 bases match. The sequenced DNA is TGTGCCAGCAGTGCCTGGACACCTAACAATGGGCAGTTCTTC. This gives the protein CASSAWTPNNGQFF.